The present T cell receptor beta chain was sequenced within a study of PD-L1 blockade in urothelial cancer. Study-wide context: As for prior chemotherapy regimens, patients had received 0 to 3. Blood analysis took place 3 weeks (second dose) and 6 weeks after treatment start.

This clone appeared a single time. Germline V lookup: CDR1 MNHEY, CDR2 SVGAGI. This CDR3 contains 15 residues. V gave up 6 bases and J gave up 1 base; unmatched junction bases: 5. As for time point: peripheral blood 6 weeks after treatment start. The patients' disease, urothelial carcinoma, was locally advanced or metastatic. The protocol was immunoSEQ multiplex PCR, while the TCRdb copy is restricted to in-frame clones and leaves out a portion. The sample yields around 100,000 clones, approximately 90% seen once. This specimen was PBMCs, taken around atezolizumab (anti-PD-L1) treatment. This receptor was obtained from a man aged 60-69 years with urothelial cancer. This chain joins TRBV6-5 and TRBJ2-2; 7 nucleotides match TRBD2. The CDR3 region has the DNA TGTGCCAGCAGGGGTGGGGGGGGGAACACCGGGGAGCTGTTTTTT. Encoded protein: CASRGGGGNTGELFF.